This record concerns one T cell receptor (beta chain) sequence. CDR3 length: 13 residues. Germline CDR1 is SGHAT and CDR2 is FQNNGV. V lost 4 bases and J 8 bases, leaving 14 bases between the germline ends. This entry is derived from a study of blood T cell repertoires in COVID-19. The wider study: Whether acute or convalescent, the COVID-19 samples came from the United States, Italy and Spain. PBMCs, B-cell-depleted T cells, or T cells provided the cDNA or gDNA that made up the material.

Study processing details: Nucleated cell counts were estimated from reference gene primer amplification. TCRdb's table, derived via immunoSEQ multiplex PCR, lists solely in-frame clones and lacks some. D and trimming come from the DNA, and the V and J calls and clone size come from that table. The repertoire has under 300,000 clones, roughly 86% of them found once; the top ten carry 3.6%. V gene TRBV11-2 combines with J gene TRBJ1-2; D gene uncertain. This receptor was obtained from a man aged 18 to 29 with active or convalescent COVID-19. Sequencing input: peripheral blood. The CDR3 nucleotides are TGTGCCAGCAGCTCCGGTCCGGAGGGAGGCTACACCTTC. This codes for CASSSGPEGGYTF.